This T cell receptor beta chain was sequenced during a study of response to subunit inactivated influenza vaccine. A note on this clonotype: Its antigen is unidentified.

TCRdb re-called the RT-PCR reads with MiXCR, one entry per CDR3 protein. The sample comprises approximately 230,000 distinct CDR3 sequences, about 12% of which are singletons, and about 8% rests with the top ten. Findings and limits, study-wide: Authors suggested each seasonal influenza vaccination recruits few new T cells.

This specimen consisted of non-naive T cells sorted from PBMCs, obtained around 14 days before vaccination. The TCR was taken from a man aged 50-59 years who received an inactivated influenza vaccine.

CDR3 sequence: CASSLPGGGNNEKLFF. In DNA form, the CDR3 reads TGTGCCAGCAGCCTCCCTGGCGGGGGGAATAATGAAAAACTGTTTTTT. The J gene is TRBJ1-4, the V gene TRBV4-2, with D perhaps TRBD1 (5 bases). This CDR3 is 16 amino acids long. CDR1 and CDR2 from the germline V gene are LGHNA and YNFKEQ. V lost 4 bases and J lost 4, with 16 bases in between.